The 18 T cell receptor beta chains reported below all come from one sample, sequenced in a study of identical twins. Each CDR3 protein is one row after TCRdb ran MiXCR on the 5' RACE reads. The sample has nearly 900,000 distinct CDR3 sequences; more than 9% are singletons. This same sample was also taken into another study, of yellow fever vaccine responses in identical twins.

The sequenced sample consisted of PBMCs. The receptor source for this set is a young woman in good health.

This clonotype was detected a few times. V and J are TRBV5-1 and TRBJ1-1; weak D call: TRBD1 (6 bases). Germline V CDR1 and CDR2: SGHRS, YFSETQ. Trimming stripped 4 bases from V and 3 bases from J, with 13 bases between. The CDR3 extends over 14 amino acids. The CDR3 sequence is CASSHDRSDTEAFF. The CDR3 DNA sequence: TGCGCCAGCAGCCACGACAGGTCGGACACTGAAGCTTTCTTT. Supplemented by reference TRBV5-1 and TRBJ1-1, the full variable domain reads KAGVTQTPRYLIKTRGQQVTLSCSPISGHRSVSWYQQTPGQGLQFLFEYFSETQRNKGNFPGRFSGRQFSNSRSEMNVSTLELGDSALYLCASSHDRSDTEAFFGQGTRLTVV.

This clonotype has at least ten counts. The rearrangement joins TRBV2 to TRBJ2-3; D ambiguous. Per the germline V gene, CDR1 is SNHLY and CDR2 is FYNNEI. The CDR3 runs to 12 residues. Trimming pared 0 bases from V and 4 bases from J, leaving 2 bases between. CDR3 nucleotide sequence: TGTGCCAGCAGTGAAGCCCCAGATACGCAGTATTTT. The encoded protein is CASSEAPDTQYF.

This clonotype was seen a few times. The chain is built from TRBV11-2 and TRBJ1-1; TRBD1 matches 7 bases. Trimming cost V 4 bases and J 1 base; bases outside gene matches: 6. Germline-derived CDR1 and CDR2 are SGHAT and FQNNGV. The length of the CDR3 is 15 residues. The CDR3 region is CASSYPGTANTEAFF. DNA of the CDR3: TGTGCCAGCAGCTACCCCGGGACAGCGAACACTGAAGCTTTCTTT.

This clonotype was found a few times. The chain uses TRBV5-1 and TRBJ2-3; tentative D call: TRBD2 (6 bases). CDR1 and CDR2 (germline): SGHRS, YFSETQ. V was cut by 2 bases and J by 0 bases, with 10 bases left in between. The CDR3 length is 15 residues. The CDR3: CASSFGRESTDTQYF. In DNA form, the CDR3 reads TGCGCCAGCAGCTTTGGTCGGGAGAGCACAGATACGCAGTATTTT.

This clonotype was seen a handful of times. A clone one base away is much larger, so this may be a read error. This sequence joins TRBV7-2 and TRBJ1-2; 9 bases are a match to TRBD1. The trim removed 8 bases at V and 4 bases at J, leaving 5 bases unmatched. The germline CDR1 and CDR2 sequences are SGHTA and FQGNSA. The CDR3 runs 13 residues. Written as DNA, the CDR3 is TGTGCCAGCCGCCCGGGACAGGGCTATGGCTACACCTTC. Protein: CASRPGQGYGYTF. Using reference TRBV7-2 and TRBJ1-2 for the parts outside the CDR3, the full variable domain is GAGVSQSPSNKVTEKGKDVELRCDPISGHTALYWYRQSLGQGLEFLIYFQGNSAPDKSGLPSDRFSAERTGGSVSTLTIQRTQQEDSAVYLCASRPGQGYGYTFGSGTRLTVV.

The V call is TRBV10-3, the J call TRBJ1-4, with 7 positions matching TRBD1. Germline values: CDR1 ENHRY, CDR2 SYGVKD. V was pared by 8 bases and J by 8 bases, with 5 bases of the junction left unmatched. The CDR3 extends over 12 amino acids. CDR3 DNA: TGTGCCATCGGGGGACAGAACGAAAAACTGTTTTTT. This translates into CAIGGQNEKLFF.

This clonotype turned up a few times. The gene calls are TRBV7-9 and TRBJ2-1; no reliable D call. Germline V lookup: CDR1 SEHNR, CDR2 FQNEAQ (reference sequence). The CDR3 covers 12 residues. V shed 5 bases and J shed 8 bases, with 10 bases lying between them. This CDR3 is CASSLPRDEQFF. In DNA, the CDR3 is TGTGCCAGCAGCCTCCCACGGGATGAGCAGTTCTTC.

This chain connects TRBV5-1 to TRBJ2-3; D is unclear. The V gene's germline CDR1 is SGHRS and CDR2 YFSETQ. This CDR3 contains 14 residues. Trimming shortened V by 4 bases and J by 0 bases, and 9 bases separated the two germline ends. CDR3 region: CASSPEVSTDTQYF. In DNA, the CDR3 is TGCGCCAGCAGCCCCGAGGTTAGCACAGATACGCAGTATTTT. Based on the CDR3 plus reference TRBV5-1 and TRBJ2-3, the full variable domain is KAGVTQTPRYLIKTRGQQVTLSCSPISGHRSVSWYQQTPGQGLQFLFEYFSETQRNKGNFPGRFSGRQFSNSRSEMNVSTLELGDSALYLCASSPEVSTDTQYFGPGTRLTVL.

A few counts support this clonotype. The chain has TRBV5-5 and TRBJ2-1; TRBD1 might be the D (5 bases). Germline CDR1 reads SGHKS; CDR2 reads YYEKEE (reference sequence). The V end was cut by 5 bases, the J end by 5 bases, with 14 bases between. The length of the CDR3 is 14 residues. CDR3 sequence reads: CASRSQQENNEQFF. For the CDR3, the DNA is TGTGCCAGCAGGTCGCAACAGGAGAACAATGAGCAGTTCTTC.

The J gene is TRBJ1-3, the V gene TRBV20-1, with D possibly matching TRBD1 (5 bases). Germline loops: CDR1 DFQATT, CDR2 SNEGSKA (reference sequence). V gave up 3 bases and J gave up 4 bases, with 10 bases separating them. The CDR3 is made up of 13 amino acids. The CDR3 sequence is CSASSQGGNTIYF. For the CDR3, the DNA is TGCAGTGCTAGCTCGCAGGGAGGAAACACCATATATTTT.

The V gene is TRBV7-8, the J gene TRBJ2-1; 9 nucleotides line up with TRBD2. J lost 3 bases, V lost 1 base, and 4 bases had no gene match. The CDR3 covers 16 residues. From germline, CDR1 is SGHVS and CDR2 FQNEAQ. The CDR3 bases are TGTGCCAGCAGCTTAGTCCTAGCGGGGATCTACAATGAGCAGTTCTTC. Its protein is CASSLVLAGIYNEQFF.

The chain recombines TRBV2 with TRBJ2-1; D is undetermined. Looked up from germline, CDR1 is SNHLY and CDR2 is FYNNEI. This CDR3 spans 13 amino acids. V lost 2 bases and J lost 7, with 9 bases in between. The CDR3 sequence is CASSETGANEQFF. DNA for the CDR3: TGTGCCAGCAGTGAAACGGGCGCGAATGAGCAGTTCTTC.

The chain has TRBV20-1 and TRBJ1-1; 7 bases match TRBD1. Germline V gene sequence: CDR1 DFQATT, CDR2 SNEGSKA (reference sequence). CDR3 size: 13 residues. Losses at the gene ends were 5 bases for V and 1 base for J; bases not matched to a gene: 4. CDR3 nucleotides: TGCAGTGCTCCCAGACAGGGGAACACTGAAGCTTTCTTT. Protein: CSAPRQGNTEAFF.

The rearrangement links TRBV5-1 to TRBJ2-3; 7 bases map to TRBD2. CDR1 and CDR2 (germline): SGHRS, YFSETQ. CDR3 length: 15 residues. V trimming: 0 bases; J trimming: 4 bases; junction bases outside the gene matches: 5. In DNA, the CDR3 is TGCGCCAGCAGCTTGGCCGGGGGAGGGCCAGATACGCAGTATTTT. Encoded protein: CASSLAGGGPDTQYF.

This clonotype was observed a handful of times. The chain recombines TRBV29-1 with TRBJ2-5, with TRBD1 matching 7 bases. Germline V gene lookup returns CDR1 SQVTM and CDR2 ANQGSEA. The CDR3 contains 14 residues. The J segment lost 2 bases and the V segment lost 4 bases, leaving 7 bases of the junction unmatched. The DNA of the CDR3 is TGCAGCGTTGGACGGGACAGTTCACAAGAGACCCAGTACTTC. Its translation: CSVGRDSSQETQYF.

This clonotype was detected only a few times. The rearrangement joins TRBV11-2 to TRBJ1-5, with TRBD1 matching 8 bases. Per the germline V gene, CDR1 is SGHAT and CDR2 is FQNNGV. This CDR3 region has 15 residues. Unmatched junction bases numbered 5, after V lost 2 bases and J lost 5 bases. This CDR3 reads CASSLRTGQDQPQHF. Written as DNA, the CDR3 is TGTGCCAGCAGCTTACGGACAGGGCAGGATCAGCCCCAGCATTTT.

There are many counts of this clonotype. The V and J genes are TRBV7-9 and TRBJ2-5; D gene unclear. Trimming removed 2 bases from V and 4 bases from J, with 8 bases in between. Germline lookup yields CDR1 SEHNR and CDR2 FQNEAQ (reference sequence). The CDR3 extends over 13 amino acids. The CDR3 sequence is CASSLFQAETQYF. The CDR3 region has the DNA TGTGCCAGCAGCTTATTCCAGGCAGAGACCCAGTACTTC.

Many counts were recorded for this clonotype. The genes are TRBV28 and TRBJ2-7; D perhaps matches TRBD2 (6 bases). V shed 1 base and J shed 5 bases, with 15 bases lying between them. This CDR3 has 15 residues. The germline gives CDR1 MDHEN, CDR2 SYDVKM. This chain's CDR3 is CASSLSRLVIHEQYF. The CDR3, as DNA: TGTGCCAGCAGTTTATCCCGACTAGTTATCCACGAGCAGTACTTC.